This T cell receptor (beta chain) was identified during a study of identifying expanded T cells in peripheral blood. Germline loops: CDR1 MRHNA, CDR2 SNTAGT. V trimming: 4 bases; J trimming: 5 bases; junction bases outside the gene matches: 8. CDR3 length equals 15 residues. Produced via immunoSEQ multiplex PCR; TCRdb's table is partial and in-frame only. The table shows about 58,000 clones, with over 80% occurring only once. During the collection period, no donor immune events like infections were recorded. The clonotype originates from a person aged 18 to 75 in good health. This chain links TRBV6-4 with TRBJ2-5, with 9 positions matching TRBD2. The sample comprised blood. This chain's CDR3 is CASSASSAGGETQYF. CDR3 in DNA: TGTGCCAGCAGTGCTTCTAGCGCGGGAGGGGAGACCCAGTACTTC.